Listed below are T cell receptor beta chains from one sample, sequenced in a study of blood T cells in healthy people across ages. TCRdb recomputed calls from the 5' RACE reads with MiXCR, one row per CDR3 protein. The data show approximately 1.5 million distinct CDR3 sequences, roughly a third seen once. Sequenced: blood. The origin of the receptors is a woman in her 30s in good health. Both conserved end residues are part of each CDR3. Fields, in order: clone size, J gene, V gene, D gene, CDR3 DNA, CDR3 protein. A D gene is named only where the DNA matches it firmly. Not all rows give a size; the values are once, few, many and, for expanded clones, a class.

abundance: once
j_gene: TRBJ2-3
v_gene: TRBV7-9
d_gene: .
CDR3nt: TGTGCCAGCTGCGCCAAAAGAGGTACTAGCACAGATACGCAGTATTTT
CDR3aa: CASCAKRGTSTDTQYF

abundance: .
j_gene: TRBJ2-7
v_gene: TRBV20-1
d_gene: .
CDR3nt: TGCAGTGCTAGAGCTACACGAAAGAGCTCCTACGGGCAGTACTTC
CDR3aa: CSARATRKSSYGQYF

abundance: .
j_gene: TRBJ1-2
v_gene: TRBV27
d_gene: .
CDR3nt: TGTGCCAGCAGTTTCCCCACAGGGCTCGGCTACACCTTC
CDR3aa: CASSFPTGLGYTF

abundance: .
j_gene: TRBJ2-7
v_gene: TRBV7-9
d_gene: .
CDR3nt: TGTGCCAGCAGCTTAGCAAGGGTCCCCTACGAGCAGTACTTC
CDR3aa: CASSLARVPYEQYF

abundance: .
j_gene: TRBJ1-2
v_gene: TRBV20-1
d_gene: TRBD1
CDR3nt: TGCAGTGCTCGCCCAGGGGGCGCGGGTGGCTACACCTTC
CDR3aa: CSARPGGAGGYTF

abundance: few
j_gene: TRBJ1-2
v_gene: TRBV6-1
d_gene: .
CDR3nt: TGTGCTAGCAGTGAAGCGCCAGGGGACTATGGCTACACCTTC
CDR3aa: CASSEAPGDYGYTF

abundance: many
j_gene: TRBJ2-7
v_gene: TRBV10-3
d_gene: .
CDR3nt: TGTGCCATCGGCTACGAGCAGTACTTC
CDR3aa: CAIGYEQYF

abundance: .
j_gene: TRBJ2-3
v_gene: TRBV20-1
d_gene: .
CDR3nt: TGCAGTGCTAGAGGGACTTACTACACAGATACGCAGTATTTT
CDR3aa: CSARGTYYTDTQYF

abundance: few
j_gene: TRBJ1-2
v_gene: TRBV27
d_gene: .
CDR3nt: TGTGCCAGCAGAAGACGGGACACTTATGGCTACACCTTC
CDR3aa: CASRRRDTYGYTF

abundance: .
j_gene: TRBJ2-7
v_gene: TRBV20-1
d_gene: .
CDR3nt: TGCAGTGCAACCGGAGCGGGGACAGATTACGAGCAGTACTTC
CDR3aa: CSATGAGTDYEQYF

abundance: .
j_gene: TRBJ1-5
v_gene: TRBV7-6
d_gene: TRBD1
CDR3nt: TGTGCCAGCAGCTTAACGCTAGGACAGGGAGGGAGCAATCAGCCCCAGCATTTT
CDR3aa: CASSLTLGQGGSNQPQHF

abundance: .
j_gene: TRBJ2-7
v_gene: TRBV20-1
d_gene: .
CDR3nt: TGCAGTGCTAGAGATCGTTTGGGGGCCGAGCAGTACTTC
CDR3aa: CSARDRLGAEQYF

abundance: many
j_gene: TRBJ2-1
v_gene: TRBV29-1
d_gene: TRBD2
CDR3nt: TGCAGCGTTGATAGCGGGGGGATCTCGCGGTTCTTC
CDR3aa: CSVDSGGISRFF

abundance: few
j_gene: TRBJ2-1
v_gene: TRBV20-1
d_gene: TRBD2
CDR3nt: TGCAGTGCGCCAGGGGGGACTAGCGGGTCCTACAATGAGCAGTTCTTC
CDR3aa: CSAPGGTSGSYNEQFF

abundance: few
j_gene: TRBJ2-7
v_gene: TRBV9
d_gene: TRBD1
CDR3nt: TGTGCCAGCAGCCTGACAGGGACGTTTCCCACTTACGAGCAGTACTTC
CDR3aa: CASSLTGTFPTYEQYF

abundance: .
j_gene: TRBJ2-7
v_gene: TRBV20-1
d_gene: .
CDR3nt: TGCAGTGCTAGCGGCGGGCAGTCCTACGAGCAGTACTTC
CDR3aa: CSASGGQSYEQYF

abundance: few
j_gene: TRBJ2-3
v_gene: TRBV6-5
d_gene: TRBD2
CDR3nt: TGTGCCAGCAGTTACTTACCCGGGACTAGCGAAAGCACAGATACGCAGTATTTT
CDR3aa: CASSYLPGTSESTDTQYF

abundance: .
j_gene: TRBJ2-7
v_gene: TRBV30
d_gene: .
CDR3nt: TGTGCCTGGAGTCCCCGGGATCCCGAGCAGTACTTC
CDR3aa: CAWSPRDPEQYF

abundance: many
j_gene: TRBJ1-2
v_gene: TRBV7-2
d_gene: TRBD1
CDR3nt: TGTGCCAGCAGCTCCCGGGACAGGGCCTATGGCTACACCTTC
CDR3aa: CASSSRDRAYGYTF

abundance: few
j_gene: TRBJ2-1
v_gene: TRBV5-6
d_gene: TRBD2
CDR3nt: TGTGCCAGCAGCGGGTGGCGGGAGGGCCTACGACCGTACAATGAGCAGTTCTTC
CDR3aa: CASSGWREGLRPYNEQFF

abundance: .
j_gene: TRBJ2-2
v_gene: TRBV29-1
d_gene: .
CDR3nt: TGCAGCGTTGAGGTGGTGGGGGCAAACACCGGGGAGCTGTTTTTT
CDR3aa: CSVEVVGANTGELFF